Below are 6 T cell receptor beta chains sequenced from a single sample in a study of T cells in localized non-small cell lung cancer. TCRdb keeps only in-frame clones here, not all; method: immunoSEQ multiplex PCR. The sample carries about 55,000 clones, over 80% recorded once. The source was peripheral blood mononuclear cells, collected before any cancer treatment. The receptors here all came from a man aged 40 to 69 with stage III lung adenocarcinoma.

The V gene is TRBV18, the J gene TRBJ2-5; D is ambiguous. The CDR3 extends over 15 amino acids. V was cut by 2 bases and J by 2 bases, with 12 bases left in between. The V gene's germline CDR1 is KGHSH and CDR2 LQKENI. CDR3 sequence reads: CASSPAMSAQETQYF. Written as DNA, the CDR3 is TGTGCCAGCTCACCAGCTATGTCCGCTCAAGAGACCCAGTACTTC.

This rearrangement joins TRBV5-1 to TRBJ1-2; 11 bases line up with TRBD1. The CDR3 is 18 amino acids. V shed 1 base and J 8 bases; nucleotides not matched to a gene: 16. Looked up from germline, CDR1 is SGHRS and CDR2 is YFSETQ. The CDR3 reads CASSLNPLFGQGAGGYTF. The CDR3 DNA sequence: TGCGCCAGCAGCTTGAACCCTCTTTTCGGACAGGGGGCAGGAGGCTACACCTTC.

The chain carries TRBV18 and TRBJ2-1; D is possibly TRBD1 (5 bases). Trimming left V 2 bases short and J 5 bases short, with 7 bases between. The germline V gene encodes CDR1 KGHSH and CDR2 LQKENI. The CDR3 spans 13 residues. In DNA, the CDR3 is TGTGCCAGCTCACCAACCAGGGACAATGAGCAGTTCTTC. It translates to CASSPTRDNEQFF. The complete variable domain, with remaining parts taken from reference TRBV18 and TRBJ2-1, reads NAGVMQNPRHLVRRRGQEARLRCSPMKGHSHVYWYRQLPEEGLKFMVYLQKENIIDESGMPKERFSAEFPKEGPSILRIQQVVRGDSAAYFCASSPTRDNEQFFGPGTRLTVL.

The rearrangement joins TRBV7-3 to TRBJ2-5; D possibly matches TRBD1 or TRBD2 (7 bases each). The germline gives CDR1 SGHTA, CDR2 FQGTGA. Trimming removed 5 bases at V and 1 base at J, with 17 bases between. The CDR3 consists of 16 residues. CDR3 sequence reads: CASSRLGGGGQETQYF. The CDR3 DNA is TGTGCCAGCAGCAGACTGGGAGGGGGCGGCCAAGAGACCCAGTACTTC.

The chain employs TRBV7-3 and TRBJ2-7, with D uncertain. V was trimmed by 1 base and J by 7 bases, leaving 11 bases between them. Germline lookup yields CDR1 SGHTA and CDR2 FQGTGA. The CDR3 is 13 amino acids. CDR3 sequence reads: CASSLNPPLEQYF. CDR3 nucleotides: TGTGCCAGCAGCTTAAACCCTCCCCTAGAGCAGTACTTC.

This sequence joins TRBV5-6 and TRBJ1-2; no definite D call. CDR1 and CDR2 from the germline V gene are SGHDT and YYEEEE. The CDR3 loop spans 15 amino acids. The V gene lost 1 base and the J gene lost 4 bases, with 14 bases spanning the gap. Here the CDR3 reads CASSLWASGSYGYTF. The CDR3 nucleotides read TGTGCCAGCAGCTTGTGGGCCTCGGGAAGCTATGGCTACACCTTC.